One and the same sample provided the 5 T cell receptor beta chains below, sequenced in a study of Ad26.COV2.S vaccination and SARS-CoV-2 variants (dated by TCRdb to the early 2020s). Explained via the paper, the treatment or condition label denotes: around 19 received Ad26.COV2.S at low or high dose, single or two shots; roughly five received placebo; per-sample allocation not given. Repertoires of vaccine and placebo recipients were sequenced from samples taken on day 63 after the first injection. Library preparation employed the immunoSEQ multiplex PCR assay. TCRdb stores this immuneACCESS table with in-frame sequences only. Part of the clones is absent; in the studies checked, under half of the shortfall reflects unresolved V genes, and no reason is known for the rest. In this sample the table shows roughly 320,000 clones, around four fifths of which occur a single time. The ten largest clones represent 2.1% of the sample.

Sequenced material: peripheral blood, taken in a trial of Ad26.COV2.S vaccine versus placebo. Receptors originate from a person aged 18-60 years who received the Ad26.COV2.S COVID-19 vaccine or a placebo.

The chain recombines TRBV7-9 with TRBJ2-5, with 8 bases fitting TRBD1. V lost 5 bases, J lost 7 bases, and 6 bases stayed unmatched. The CDR3 covers 13 residues. Germline V lookup: CDR1 SEHNR, CDR2 FQNEAQ (reference sequence). CDR3 sequence reads: CASSQAQGATQYF. The CDR3 DNA sequence: TGTGCCAGCAGCCAAGCCCAGGGGGCGACCCAGTACTTC.

The chain recombines TRBV2 with TRBJ1-4; weak D call: TRBD1 (5 bases). CDR3 length equals 15 residues. Germline V gives CDR1 SNHLY, CDR2 FYNNEI. Trimming took 7 bases from V and 8 from J, leaving 20 bases between them. The CDR3 DNA follows: TGTGCCAGCAAACCCCAGGGTAGGGTATCCGAAAAACTGTTTTTT. The encoded protein is CASKPQGRVSEKLFF.

This chain links TRBV11-2 with TRBJ2-7; 8 bases are a match to TRBD1. This CDR3 has 16 amino acids. V was clipped by 3 bases and J by 5 bases; unmatched bases: 12. The germline V gene has CDR1 SGHAT and CDR2 FQNNGV. The CDR3 bases are TGTGCCAGCAGCTTCTTTACGGACAGGGACGTAAACGAGCAGTACTTC. Its translation: CASSFFTDRDVNEQYF.

Regarding this clone: Additional DNA sequences in this sample encode the identical CDR3. The chain recombines TRBV7-9 with TRBJ1-5; the D is unclear. The CDR3 runs 12 residues. Germline loops: CDR1 SEHNR, CDR2 FQNEAQ (reference sequence). Trimming shortened V by 1 base and J by 6 bases, and 4 bases separated the two germline ends. DNA of the CDR3: TGTGCCAGCAGCTTAGGGGGTCAGCCCCAGCATTTT. It translates to CASSLGGQPQHF. The variable domain in full, completed from reference TRBV7-9 and TRBJ1-5, reads DTGVSQNPRHKITKRGQNVTFRCDPISEHNRLYWYRQTLGQGPEFLTYFQNEAQLEKSRLLSDRFSAERPKGSFSTLEIQRTEQGDSAMYLCASSLGGQPQHFGDGTRLSIL.

The chain joins TRBV5-8 to TRBJ1-2, with 8 nucleotides matching TRBD1. The germline V gene encodes CDR1 SGHTS and CDR2 YDEGEE. V lost 4 bases to trimming and J lost 3 bases; unmatched junction nucleotides: 14. This CDR3 comprises 17 residues. The CDR3 reads CASSPSQGALPYYGYTF. The CDR3 DNA is TGTGCCAGCAGCCCTAGTCAGGGGGCCCTCCCGTACTATGGCTACACCTTC.